One and the same sample provided the 32 T cell receptor beta chains below, sequenced in a study of breast tumors, draining lymph nodes, adjacent tissues. TCRdb re-analysed the multiplex PCR reads in MiXCR, keeping a single row per CDR3 protein. The sample shows about 230,000 distinct CDR3 sequences, less than 40% of them seen only once. The lymph nodes were axillary draining lymph nodes from breast cancer patients. The source material was axillary lymph node tissue. The source of these receptors is a female donor with breast cancer. Some clones in this sample may be carry-over from other donors' samples.

Notes on this clonotype: This may be a read error: a much more frequent sequence differs by one nucleotide. The chain uses TRBV20-1 and TRBJ2-1, with D tentatively TRBD2 (5 bases). The V and J ends lost 6 bases and 0 bases respectively, with 15 bases between them. Germline V gene data show CDR1 as DFQATT and CDR2 as SNEGSKA (reference sequence). The CDR3 has 15 amino acids. This CDR3 is CSALMRASSYNEQFF. Written as DNA, the CDR3 is TGCAGTGCCCTGATGAGGGCGAGCTCCTACAATGAGCAGTTCTTC.

This clonotype was recorded at least ten times. This chain uses TRBV5-1 with TRBJ2-1; 9 bases agree with TRBD2. The CDR3 totals 13 residues. After removal of 6 bases from V and 12 bases from J, the junction contained 10 bases not matched to a gene. CDR1 SGHRS and CDR2 YFSETQ come from the germline V gene. This chain's CDR3 is CASMFGLAGPQFF. CDR3 coding DNA: TGCGCCAGCATGTTCGGGCTAGCGGGACCGCAGTTCTTC.

Turning to this clonotype: At one end, the junction sequence differs from germline, possibly due to a read error. This chain links TRBV6-1 with TRBJ1-1; D gene ambiguous. From germline, CDR1 is MNHNS and CDR2 SASEGT. The CDR3 loop spans 15 amino acids. The CDR3 is CASSEYDTMNTEALF. The CDR3 region has the DNA TGTGCCAGCAGTGAGTACGACACAATGAACACTGAAGCTCTCTTT.

The chain couples TRBV6-1 to TRBJ2-4; D is perhaps TRBD1 (5 bases). Trimming took 8 bases from V and 0 from J, leaving 17 bases between them. The germline V gene has CDR1 MNHNS and CDR2 SASEGT. This CDR3 is 16 amino acids long. CDR3 coding DNA: TGTGCCAGCTATGGAACGATAGGGGTAGCCAAAAACATTCAGTACTTC. Residues: CASYGTIGVAKNIQYF.

This clonotype was counted many times. The gene calls are TRBV5-1 and TRBJ2-5; D possibly matches TRBD1 or TRBD2 (5 bases each). Trimming pared 4 bases from V and 5 bases from J, leaving 12 bases between. Germline V gene sequence: CDR1 SGHRS, CDR2 YFSETQ. CDR3 length: 13 amino acids. This chain's CDR3 is CASSMGPAETQYF. CDR3 DNA: TGCGCCAGCAGCATGGGACCAGCGGAGACCCAGTACTTC.

This clonotype was observed at least ten times. It may be a read error: a sequence one base away is much more abundant. The rearrangement joins TRBV20-1 to TRBJ1-6, with 8 bases fitting TRBD1. Looked up from germline, CDR1 is DFQATT and CDR2 is SNEGSKA (reference sequence). The J segment lost 9 bases and the V segment lost 6 bases, leaving 13 bases of the junction unmatched. The CDR3 contains 15 residues. The DNA for the CDR3 is TGCAGTGCGCCACAAGACAGGGGTGTTACTTCACCCCTCCACTTT. Translated: CSAPQDRGVTSPLHF.

This clonotype was picked up many times. The rearrangement uses TRBV12-3 or TRBV12-4 and TRBJ2-3; D possibly uses TRBD1 or TRBD2 (5 bases each). With 4 bases removed from V and 0 bases from J, the gap between germline ends came to 8 bases. This CDR3 region has 14 residues. The CDR3 DNA follows: TGTGCCAGCAGTTCTTGGGGGAGCACAGATACGCAGTATTTT. Encoded protein: CASSSWGSTDTQYF.

In its sample, this clonotype was seen many times. This sequence joins TRBV4-2 and TRBJ2-3, with a tentative D call TRBD2 (6 bases). The CDR3 runs to 16 residues. Trimming removed 0 bases at V and 1 base at J, with 11 bases between. Germline CDR1 reads LGHNA; CDR2 reads YNFKEQ. CDR3 protein: CASSQDSGGGTDTQYF. In DNA form, the CDR3 reads TGTGCCAGCAGCCAAGATTCTGGCGGGGGCACAGATACGCAGTATTTT.

Notes on this clonotype: This CDR3 is missing its conserved last phenylalanine or tryptophan, likely due to a read error. No DNA is shown, since the ends of the CDR3 on it are uncertain; the CDR3 is the one TCRdb lists. The chain employs TRBV10-3 and TRBJ1-5. The CDR3 adds up to 11 amino acids, both ends counted. The germline V gene has CDR1 ENHRY and CDR2 SYGVKD. CDR3 sequence: CAISDNSGRAL.

This clonotype occurred many times. Relative to the germline gene, one junction end is altered; a read error may explain this. The rearrangement uses TRBV5-1 and TRBJ2-5, with a weak D call TRBD2 (5 bases). Germline V gene lookup returns CDR1 SGHRS and CDR2 YFSETQ. The CDR3 covers 12 residues. The CDR3 here is CASSLLAETHYF. The CDR3 DNA sequence: TGCGCCAGCAGCTTGCTAGCAGAGACCCACTACTTC.

The table lists this clonotype with many counts. Its ends do not fully match the called genes, so a read error is possible. The rearrangement uses TRBV7-9 and TRBJ2-2; 7 nucleotides align to TRBD2. Germline V gives CDR1 SEHNR, CDR2 FQNEAQ (reference sequence). The CDR3 length is 20 residues. The CDR3 bases are TGTGCCTGCAGCACCCCCACCGACCCTCCTAGCGGAACAAACACCGGGGAGCTGTTTTTT. As protein: CACSTPTDPPSGTNTGELFF.

Remarks on this clonotype: One base away lies a much larger clone, so this may be a sequencing read error. The J gene is TRBJ2-5, the V gene TRBV20-1, with D possibly matching TRBD2 (6 bases). There are 14 residues in the CDR3. Germline V lookup: CDR1 DFQATT, CDR2 SNEGSKA (reference sequence). CDR3 sequence reads: CSARGDLGPETQHF. The CDR3 nucleotides read TGCAGTGCTAGAGGGGACTTAGGGCCAGAGACCCAGCACTTC.

For this clonotype: A much larger clone sits a single nucleotide away, making a read error possible. This chain links TRBV6-6 with TRBJ2-1; 13 bases map to TRBD2. CDR1 and CDR2 (germline): MNHNY, SVGAGI (reference sequence). CDR3 length: 15 residues. CDR3 in DNA: TGTGCCAGCAGTGACTCGGGACTAGCGGGATACGAGCAGTTCTTC. It encodes CASSDSGLAGYEQFF.

Comment on this clonotype: This sequence may be a read error, since a much larger clone differs from it by one base. The gene calls are TRBV6-1 and TRBJ2-3; TRBD2 aligns across 9 bases. With 5 bases clipped from V and 8 bases from J, the junction kept 11 bases outside the gene matches. Germline V CDR1 and CDR2: MNHNS, SASEGT. This CDR3 is 15 amino acids long. In DNA form, the CDR3 reads TGTGCCAGCAGTCTAACGGCGGGAGGGTCGGCTACGCAGTATTTT. It specifies CASSLTAGGSATQYF.

The CDR3 DNA reads TGTGCCAGCAAGAGGCTAGCGGGAAGGAATGAGCAGTTCTTC. Amino acids: CASKRLAGRNEQFF. V is TRBV13 and J is TRBJ2-1; 9 bases align to TRBD2. V lost 7 bases to trimming and J lost 7 bases; unmatched junction nucleotides: 8. The CDR3 contains 14 residues. CDR1 and CDR2 (germline): PRHDT, FYEKMQ (reference sequence).

This clonotype has a count of ten or more. This chain links TRBV11-3 with TRBJ2-1; TRBD2 aligns across 12 bases. This CDR3 region has 16 residues. From germline, CDR1 is SGHNT and CDR2 YENEEA. Trimming at V came to 5 bases and at J to 2 bases, leaving 4 bases not matched to a gene. CDR3 DNA sequence: TGTGCCAGCAGCCCACGGACTAGCGGGACCTACAATGAGCAGTTCTTC. Protein product: CASSPRTSGTYNEQFF.

In this sample, this clonotype turned up many times. The CDR3 region has the DNA TGTGCCAGCGGACCCGGGACAGGGGGTAATGGCTACACCTTC. It translates to CASGPGTGGNGYTF. The chain links TRBV12-3 or TRBV12-4 to TRBJ1-2; TRBD1 matches at 11 bases. The junction had 8 bases not matched to a gene; V was cut back by 8 bases and J by 6 bases. CDR3 length equals 14 residues.

At least ten counts were recorded for this clonotype. The genes are TRBV2 and TRBJ1-2; D is uncertain. In germline, CDR1 is SNHLY, CDR2 FYNNEI. The CDR3 contains 13 residues. V dropped 2 bases and J dropped 3 bases, with 7 bases sitting between them. The CDR3 loop reads CASSEMRDYGYTF. CDR3 in DNA: TGTGCCAGCAGTGAAATGAGGGACTATGGCTACACCTTC.

This clonotype came up once. The V gene is TRBV7-9, the J gene TRBJ2-1; maybe TRBD2 (6 bases). The germline gives CDR1 SEHNR, CDR2 FQNEAQ (reference sequence). Between the trimmed V and J ends, which lost 4 bases and 4 bases, there was a span of 17 bases. The CDR3 spans 16 residues. The CDR3, as DNA: TGTGCCAGCAGCTGGGACGGTAAGACTAGTTACAATGAGCAGTTCTTC. This translates into CASSWDGKTSYNEQFF.

This clonotype was counted ten times or more. The CDR3 loop is CASSIFGQGDYGYTF. DNA for the CDR3: TGTGCCAGTAGTATCTTCGGACAGGGGGACTATGGCTACACCTTC. V and J are TRBV19 and TRBJ1-2; 10 nucleotides align to TRBD1. J was trimmed by 3 bases and V by 3 bases; bases with no gene match: 4. Germline V gene lookup returns CDR1 LNHDA and CDR2 SQIVND (reference sequence). This CDR3 region has 15 residues.

This clonotype came up many times. The chain uses TRBV5-6 and TRBJ2-7; possibly TRBD2 for D (6 bases). V lost 1 base and J lost 2, with 16 bases in between. The CDR3 runs to 16 residues. The germline gives CDR1 SGHDT, CDR2 YYEEEE. The CDR3 sequence: CASSLRVGTRTYEQYF. The CDR3 DNA reads TGTGCCAGCAGCTTGCGGGTAGGGACTCGCACCTACGAGCAGTACTTC.

This clonotype was found many times. As DNA, the CDR3 is TGTGCCAGCAGTTACAGCGGAAAACCCCATAATGAGCAGTTCTTC. Translation gives CASSYSGKPHNEQFF. This chain connects TRBV6-6 to TRBJ2-1; perhaps TRBD2 as D (5 bases). Trimming pared 2 bases from V and 7 bases from J, leaving 15 bases between. CDR3 size: 15 residues. CDR1 is MNHNY, CDR2 SVGAGI, per germline (reference sequence).

The table lists this clonotype with many counts. The chain is built from TRBV9 and TRBJ2-3; 9 nucleotides agree with TRBD2. CDR3 length: 15 amino acids. Germline loops: CDR1 SGDLS, CDR2 YYNGEE. Germline trimming cut 0 bases from V and 6 bases from J; bases unmatched to any gene: 5. CDR3 amino acids: CASSVGGLAGDTQYF. The CDR3 nucleotides read TGTGCCAGCAGCGTAGGGGGACTAGCAGGGGATACGCAGTATTTT.

Concerning this clonotype itself: At one end the junction does not follow the germline gene, possibly because of a read error. The rearrangement links TRBV6-8 to TRBJ2-2; D is perhaps TRBD1 or TRBD2 (5 bases each). Germline CDR1 is MNHGY and CDR2 is SAAAGT. The CDR3 contains 16 residues. CDR3 residues: CASSYGGPPNTGELFF. The CDR3 bases are TGTGCCAGCAGTTACGGGGGTCCCCCGAATACCGGGGAGCTGTTTTTT.

This clonotype was seen many times. This chain connects TRBV27 to TRBJ2-7, with TRBD1 matching over 9 bases. V dropped 5 bases and J dropped 1; count of bases not matched to a gene: 6. Looked up from germline, CDR1 is MNHEY and CDR2 is SMNVEV (reference sequence). The CDR3 is 15 amino acids. The CDR3 sequence is CASSPRTGASYEQYF. CDR3 nucleotide sequence: TGTGCCAGCAGTCCCCGGACAGGGGCATCCTACGAGCAGTACTTC.

This clonotype has at least ten counts. The CDR3 nucleotides read TGTGCCAGCAGCTTAGCTGGTGGAGGGGATTTCGCCGGGGAGCTGTTTTTT. It yields the protein CASSLAGGGDFAGELFF. V and J are TRBV7-8 and TRBJ2-2; TRBD2 is a possible D gene (6 bases). Per the germline V gene, CDR1 is SGHVS and CDR2 is FQNEAQ. V was trimmed by 0 bases and J by 6 bases, leaving 17 bases between them. The CDR3 covers 17 residues.

This clonotype was counted a few times. A much larger clone is a single base away; this may be a read error. The J gene is TRBJ2-2, the V gene TRBV6-5; D unresolved. The V gene's germline CDR1 is MNHEY and CDR2 SVGAGI. CDR3 size: 15 residues. The CDR3 nucleotides read TGTGCCAGCAGTCACTCATACGGGAACACCGGGGAGCTGTTTTTT. Translated, it gives CASSHSYGNTGELFF.

The chain has TRBV6-2 or TRBV6-3 and TRBJ1-2; 8 nucleotides align to TRBD1. This CDR3 contains 15 residues. Looked up from germline, CDR1 is MNHEY and CDR2 is SVGEGT. With 5 bases clipped from V and 7 bases from J, the junction kept 12 bases outside the gene matches. In nucleotides, the CDR3 is TGTGCCAGCAGTCCCCGTAGGACAGGGAATGGTGGCTACACCTTC. Encoded protein: CASSPRRTGNGGYTF.

On this clonotype itself: The junction shows a germline mismatch at one end, possibly a read error. The CDR3 sequence is CATGDSGRAADTQYF. For the CDR3, the DNA is TGTGCCACCGGTGATAGCGGGAGGGCGGCAGATACGCAGTATTTT. V and J are TRBV24-1 and TRBJ2-3; 11 bases align to TRBD2. The CDR3 spans 15 residues. Germline V CDR1 and CDR2: KGHDR, SFDVKD.

This clonotype has a count of ten or more. The chain links TRBV20-1 to TRBJ2-3; 10 positions match TRBD2. This CDR3 region has 15 residues. Germline V gene data show CDR1 as DFQATT and CDR2 as SNEGSKA (reference sequence). With 5 bases clipped from V and 4 bases from J, the junction kept 9 bases outside the gene matches. CDR3 loop: CSAGGSGRGADTQYF. Here the CDR3 DNA reads TGCAGTGCTGGGGGGAGCGGGAGGGGGGCAGATACGCAGTATTTT.

The rearrangement joins TRBV6-1 to TRBJ2-7; D gene unclear. Looked up from germline, CDR1 is MNHNS and CDR2 is SASEGT. The CDR3 is 13 amino acids. Deletions cut 4 bases from V and 0 bases from J, with 7 bases between. The CDR3 loop is CASSGFSSYEQYF. CDR3 DNA sequence: TGTGCCAGCAGTGGTTTCAGCTCCTACGAGCAGTACTTC.

This clonotype has ten or more counts. Mismatch with germline at one junction end may stem from a read error. The chain recombines TRBV7-3 with TRBJ2-5; possible D gene TRBD2, 6 bases. The CDR3 is made up of 15 amino acids. Germline V gene sequence: CDR1 SGHTA, CDR2 FQGTGA. The CDR3 here is CASSPMAGLRETQHF. The DNA of the CDR3 is TGTGCCAGCAGCCCAATGGCGGGACTCCGAGAGACCCAGCACTTC.